The next 3 T cell receptor beta chains were all read from a single sample in a study of beta chain features in type 1 diabetes. The sequenced template was cDNA made from the entire isolated RNA. Profiled with immunoSEQ multiplex PCR; TCRdb holds only in-frame clones, not every one. The data contain approximately 140,000 clones, less than 9% of them singletons. The sample comprised central memory CD4+ T cells from blood. These receptors all come from a woman aged 30 to 39 in good health.

The chain joins TRBV2 to TRBJ2-5; 11 positions match TRBD2. Germline V gene lookup returns CDR1 SNHLY and CDR2 FYNNEI. There are 15 residues in the CDR3. J was trimmed by 5 bases and V by 4 bases; bases with no gene match: 6. The CDR3 loop reads CASSGGLAEMETQYF. The CDR3 nucleotides are TGTGCCAGCAGTGGGGGACTAGCGGAGATGGAGACCCAGTACTTC.

This clone was counted only a few times. The J gene is TRBJ2-1, the V gene TRBV7-3, with D perhaps matching TRBD2 (5 bases). The CDR3 spans 16 residues. V lost 2 bases and J lost 0, with 11 bases in between. Germline CDR1 and CDR2: SGHTA and FQGTGA. The CDR3 protein is CASSLFSGGSYNEQFF. CDR3 coding DNA: TGTGCCAGCAGCTTATTTTCTGGAGGCTCCTACAATGAGCAGTTCTTC.

This clone was picked up a small number of times. This chain joins TRBV15 and TRBJ2-2, with 7 bases matching TRBD1. This CDR3 has 16 amino acids. Looked up from germline, CDR1 is LNHNV and CDR2 is YYDKDF (reference sequence). Germline trimming cut 3 bases from V and 3 bases from J; bases unmatched to any gene: 7. CDR3 loop: CATSSDTGADTGELFF. In nucleotides, the CDR3 is TGTGCCACCAGCAGTGATACAGGGGCGGACACCGGGGAGCTGTTTTTT. Using reference TRBV15 and TRBJ2-2 for the parts outside the CDR3, the full variable domain is DAMVIQNPRYQVTQFGKPVTLSCSQTLNHNVMYWYQQKSSQAPKLLFHYYDKDFNNEADTPDNFQSRRPNTSFCFLDIRSPGLGDTAMYLCATSSDTGADTGELFFGEGSRLTVL.